Included here is one T cell receptor beta chain sequence, with context. Its antigen remains unidentified. This record comes from a study of OX40 agonist ivuxolimab in advanced cancers. General study findings and limits: At 0.1-3.0 mg/kg, partial responders had clonal expansion among the lowest observed.

In germline, CDR1 is SGDLS, CDR2 YYNGEE. The CDR3 length is 14 residues. The V and J ends lost 3 bases and 3 bases respectively, with 12 bases between them. Libraries were prepared by immunoSEQ multiplex PCR; TCRdb keeps only in-frame clonotypes and omits some of them. The sample lists roughly 70,000 clones; 88% were seen once. The TCR originated in an adult with an advanced solid tumor such as melanoma, head and neck, liver or kidney cancer. Sequenced material: CD4+ or CD8+ T cells sorted from blood, taken in a trial of the OX40 agonist ivuxolimab. J is TRBJ1-1 and V is TRBV9; D unresolved. CDR3 in DNA: TGTGCCAGCAGCGCCCACTATTCGGACACTGAAGCTTTCTTT. Translating it yields CASSAHYSDTEAFF.